This TCR beta chain is from a study of blood T cell repertoires in COVID-19. The protocol was immunoSEQ multiplex PCR, while the TCRdb copy is restricted to in-frame clones and leaves out a portion. In the table there are fewer than 250,000 clones, approximately 88% of which are singletons. Researchers sorted participants into cohorts using their self-reported clinical history. Within 2 weeks before study entry, exposed participants met a COVID-19 case. From germline, CDR1 is SGHRS and CDR2 YFSETQ. CDR3 length: 16 amino acids. V trimming: 4 bases; J trimming: 5 bases; junction bases outside the gene matches: 13.

Sequencing used PBMCs or T cells enriched from blood (not recorded which). This clonotype was obtained from a woman in her twenties or thirties who had been exposed to COVID-19. V and J are TRBV5-1 and TRBJ2-5, with 8 positions matching TRBD2. CDR3 nucleotide sequence: TGCGCCAGCAGCCCCGGGGTTGGAGCGGGAGTGGAGACCCAGTACTTC. Translating it yields CASSPGVGAGVETQYF.